Below are 27 T cell receptor beta chains sequenced from a single sample in a study of blood T cells in healthy people across ages. A second PCR, run for roughly 7 to 11 cycles, used a sample-barcoded 5' primer plus a J-beta primer mix. TCRdb passed the 5' RACE reads through MiXCR, listing each CDR3 protein once. The table shows about 1,500,000 distinct CDR3 sequences, with around 42% occurring only once. Sequencing used blood. Receptor source: a woman younger than 30 in good health.

This sequence joins TRBV14 and TRBJ1-5, with D possibly being TRBD1 (5 bases). Trimming removed 4 bases from V and 4 bases from J, with 11 bases in between. Germline V CDR1 and CDR2: SGHDN, FVKESK. The CDR3 is 14 amino acids. In nucleotides, the CDR3 is TGTGCCAGCAGCCGGGGCAGTGGGAATCAGCCCCAGCATTTT. Translating it yields CASSRGSGNQPQHF. Supplemented by reference TRBV14 and TRBJ1-5, the full variable domain reads EAGVTQFPSHSVIEKGQTVTLRCDPISGHDNLYWYRRVMGKEIKFLLHFVKESKQDESGMPNNRFLAERTGGTYSTLKVQPAELEDSGVYFCASSRGSGNQPQHFGDGTRLSIL.

The rearrangement uses TRBV29-1 and TRBJ2-3, with 11 bases matching TRBD2. The V segment lost 5 bases and the J segment 2 bases; nucleotides outside the gene matches: 6. This CDR3 is built from 15 residues. Germline CDR1 reads SQVTM; CDR2 reads ANQGSEA. CDR3 nucleotide sequence: TGCAGCGTTCAGGCTAGCGGGAGGCCCACAGATACGCAGTATTTT. Its protein product is CSVQASGRPTDTQYF.

This clonotype appeared a few times. The chain links TRBV7-9 to TRBJ2-7; no reliable D call. This CDR3 comprises 12 residues. The V gene's germline CDR1 is SEHNR and CDR2 FQNEAQ (reference sequence). The V gene lost 4 bases and the J gene lost 2 bases, with 6 bases spanning the gap. This CDR3 reads CASSYTPYEQYF. The CDR3 nucleotides are TGTGCCAGCAGCTACACCCCCTACGAGCAGTACTTC.

This sequence joins TRBV12-3 or TRBV12-4 and TRBJ1-1, with D unclear. This CDR3 is 13 amino acids long. Trimming shortened V by 6 bases and J by 1 base, and 9 bases separated the two germline ends. CDR3 sequence reads: CASRPDGNTEAFF. CDR3 coding DNA: TGTGCCAGCAGACCGGACGGGAACACTGAAGCTTTCTTT.

This sequence joins TRBV6-1 and TRBJ2-2; unclear D gene. This CDR3 contains 14 residues. With 6 bases removed from V and 4 bases from J, the gap between germline ends came to 12 bases. CDR1 MNHNS and CDR2 SASEGT come from the germline V gene. In nucleotides, the CDR3 is TGTGCCAGCAGCTTGGCCAGGAGCACCGGGGAGCTGTTTTTT. It translates to CASSLARSTGELFF.

The chain joins TRBV7-9 to TRBJ2-6; 9 bases line up with TRBD1. CDR1 and CDR2 from the germline V gene are SEHNR and FQNEAQ (reference sequence). The CDR3 is 16 residues long. The V gene end was trimmed by 5 bases and the J gene end by 2 bases; junction bases not matched to a gene: 4. CDR3 in DNA: TGTGCCAGCAGCAGGGACAGGGCCCCTGGGGCCAACGTCCTGACTTTC. It translates to CASSRDRAPGANVLTF.

This clonotype has only a few counts. The V and J genes are TRBV5-1 and TRBJ2-4; the match to TRBD2 covers 12 bases. CDR3 length equals 17 residues. Germline values: CDR1 SGHRS, CDR2 YFSETQ. The V and J ends lost 2 bases and 5 bases, in that order; junction bases with no gene match: 8. The CDR3 bases are TGCGCCAGCAGCTTTGCCTCTAGCGGGGGGGCACAAAACATTCAGTACTTC. Protein: CASSFASSGGAQNIQYF.

This sequence joins TRBV5-5 and TRBJ2-1, with TRBD2 matching 9 bases. CDR3 length: 15 amino acids. The germline gives CDR1 SGHKS, CDR2 YYEKEE (reference sequence). J lost 9 bases, V lost 4 bases, and 11 bases had no gene match. CDR3 protein: CASSHGLALGSEQFF. Here the CDR3 DNA reads TGTGCCAGCAGCCATGGACTAGCGTTGGGGAGTGAGCAGTTCTTC.

The chain carries TRBV9 and TRBJ2-5; the D call may be TRBD1 or TRBD2 (5 bases each). The V end was cut by 3 bases, the J end by 7 bases, with 10 bases between. CDR1 is SGDLS and CDR2 is YYNGEE in the germline V gene. The CDR3 loop spans 12 amino acids. CDR3 nucleotide sequence: TGTGCCAGCAGCGCCGCCGGGGCGACCCAGTACTTC. Translation: CASSAAGATQYF.

This chain connects TRBV9 to TRBJ1-1; D gene uncertain. Germline values: CDR1 SGDLS, CDR2 YYNGEE. V was shortened by 0 bases and J by 4 bases, with 10 bases between the two germline ends. The CDR3 extends over 14 amino acids. This CDR3 is CASSVDVTGTEAFF. The CDR3 DNA reads as TGTGCCAGCAGCGTAGACGTAACGGGCACTGAAGCTTTCTTT.

There are many counts of this clonotype. This sequence joins TRBV6-5 and TRBJ2-7; D unclear. This CDR3 spans 11 amino acids. The V gene lost 7 bases and the J gene lost 4 bases, with 8 bases spanning the gap. Germline-derived CDR1 and CDR2 are MNHEY and SVGAGI. The CDR3 DNA follows: TGTGCCAGCACCCTAGGGTACGAGCAGTACTTC. Translated: CASTLGYEQYF.

A remark on this clonotype: A read error is possible here, since a much larger clone lies one base away. The J gene is TRBJ2-7, the V gene TRBV14; TRBD1 or TRBD2 may be the D gene (5 bases each). Germline V lookup: CDR1 SGHDN, CDR2 FVKESK. The CDR3 contains 12 residues. The CDR3 bases are TGTGTCAGCAGCGCAGGGAGATACGAGCAGTACTTC. Amino acids: CVSSAGRYEQYF.

This clonotype turned up a few times. The CDR3 spells CASSQPGINTEAFF. The CDR3 nucleotides are TGTGCCAGCAGCCAACCAGGGATAAACACTGAAGCTTTCTTT. J is TRBJ1-1 and V is TRBV3-1; D may be TRBD1 (5 bases). The germline V and J ends were trimmed by 2 bases and 2 bases, with 9 bases remaining between them. The CDR3 runs 14 residues. Germline assignment: CDR1 LGHDT and CDR2 YNNKEL (reference sequence).

The table lists this clonotype with many counts. CDR3 residues: CASSQNSNQPQHF. CDR3 DNA: TGTGCCAGCAGCCAGAATAGCAATCAGCCCCAGCATTTT. This rearrangement joins TRBV7-9 to TRBJ1-5, with unresolved D. The CDR3 extends over 13 amino acids. Trimming cost V 5 bases and J 0 bases, with 5 bases left between them. Looked up from germline, CDR1 is SEHNR and CDR2 is FQNEAQ (reference sequence).

This clonotype was counted between two and nine times. The V gene is TRBV28, the J gene TRBJ1-2, with TRBD1 as a possible D gene (5 bases). Germline V lookup: CDR1 MDHEN, CDR2 SYDVKM. The CDR3 loop spans 12 amino acids. The V gene lost 5 bases and the J gene lost 8 bases, with 12 bases spanning the gap. The CDR3, as DNA: TGTGCCAGCAGTACGGGGCGCATAGGCTACACCTTC. Protein: CASSTGRIGYTF.

The chain couples TRBV24-1 to TRBJ2-2; tentatively, D is TRBD2 (6 bases). Trimming took 5 bases from V and 1 from J, leaving 16 bases between them. The CDR3 runs 17 residues. The germline V gene has CDR1 KGHDR and CDR2 SFDVKD. Written as DNA, the CDR3 is TGTGCCACCAGTGGAGCGGGCACCTTGGGGAACACCGGGGAGCTGTTTTTT. Translating gives CATSGAGTLGNTGELFF.

This clonotype was counted only a few times. The CDR3 region is CASSFRQASSYNEQFF. The CDR3 bases are TGTGCCAGCAGCTTCCGGCAGGCTAGCTCCTACAATGAGCAGTTCTTC. V and J are TRBV7-8 and TRBJ2-1, with D hard to call. V was cut by 3 bases and J by 0 bases, with 12 bases left in between. CDR3 size: 16 residues. CDR1 and CDR2 (germline): SGHVS, FQNEAQ.

This clonotype was counted between two and nine times. The V gene is TRBV6-6, the J gene TRBJ2-7; 7 positions agree with TRBD1. From germline, CDR1 is MNHNY and CDR2 SVGAGI (reference sequence). V dropped 6 bases and J dropped 4; count of bases not matched to a gene: 15. The CDR3 covers 16 residues. The DNA of the CDR3 is TGTGCCAGCAGGCCAAACAGGGGCCCCTTTGGGTACGAGCAGTACTTC. Amino acids: CASRPNRGPFGYEQYF.

There are a few counts of this clonotype. J is TRBJ1-1 and V is TRBV6-5; D remains unclear. V lost 6 bases and J lost 1, with 12 bases in between. This CDR3 region has 14 residues. Per the germline V gene, CDR1 is MNHEY and CDR2 is SVGAGI. The CDR3 DNA is TGTGCCAGCAGCGATCGAAGGAGGAACACTGAAGCTTTCTTT. Translated, it gives CASSDRRRNTEAFF.

This clonotype was observed a few times. V gene TRBV7-9 combines with J gene TRBJ2-7; 8 bases line up with TRBD2. Germline V gives CDR1 SEHNR, CDR2 FQNEAQ (reference sequence). V lost 1 base and J lost 0; bases outside the gene matches: 5. The CDR3 covers 16 residues. The CDR3 nucleotides read TGTGCCAGCAGCTTAGGCGGGGGGACGTTCTCCTACGAGCAGTACTTC. This codes for CASSLGGGTFSYEQYF.

The chain couples TRBV24-1 to TRBJ2-5; D gene uncertain. Trimming cost V 4 bases and J 11 bases, with 25 bases left between them. Germline lookup yields CDR1 KGHDR and CDR2 SFDVKD. The length of the CDR3 is 16 residues. CDR3 in DNA: TGTGCCACCAGTGACCCCGCGCAAGCTAGTCTTAATGAGCAGTACTTC. Translation gives CATSDPAQASLNEQYF.

The CDR3 spells CASSPARGGSTSTDTQYF. CDR3 coding DNA: TGTGCCAGCAGCCCAGCCCGGGGAGGGTCTACTAGCACAGATACGCAGTATTTT. This chain links TRBV14 with TRBJ2-3, with 7 bases lining up with TRBD2. The germline gives CDR1 SGHDN, CDR2 FVKESK. This CDR3 region has 18 residues. The ends lost 4 bases at V and 0 bases at J; junction bases unmatched: 13.

This clonotype was seen repeatedly, ten times or more. This sequence joins TRBV7-2 and TRBJ2-7, with TRBD1 as a possible D gene (5 bases). V gave up 1 base and J gave up 5 bases, with 18 bases separating them. CDR3 length: 16 residues. Germline V gene lookup returns CDR1 SGHTA and CDR2 FQGNSA. CDR3: CASSLVLQGPDDEQYF. Written as DNA, the CDR3 is TGTGCCAGCAGCTTAGTGTTGCAGGGCCCTGATGACGAGCAGTACTTC.

This chain joins TRBV20-1 and TRBJ1-2; 8 bases line up with TRBD1. The CDR3 is made up of 12 amino acids. CDR1 DFQATT and CDR2 SNEGSKA come from the germline V gene (reference sequence). With V trimmed by 3 bases and J by 8 bases, 5 bases remained unmatched. DNA of the CDR3: TGCAGTGCTAGTCAGGGGGCGGGGGGCTACACCTTC. The encoded protein is CSASQGAGGYTF.

Ten or more counts support this clonotype. This chain connects TRBV4-1 to TRBJ2-1; D is unclear. CDR3 length: 11 amino acids. Per germline, CDR1 MGHRA and CDR2 YSYEKL. The V gene lost 2 bases and the J gene lost 8 bases, with 4 bases spanning the gap. In nucleotides, the CDR3 is TGCGCCAGCAGCCAATCCGATGAGCAGTTCTTC. It is translated as CASSQSDEQFF.

The rearrangement links TRBV12-3 or TRBV12-4 to TRBJ1-1, with a tentative D call TRBD1 (5 bases). V was cut by 5 bases and J by 1 base, with 14 bases left in between. The CDR3 runs 15 residues. CDR3 in amino acids: CASSPQGPSNTEAFF. The CDR3 bases are TGTGCCAGCAGTCCCCAGGGACCGTCGAACACTGAAGCTTTCTTT.

Of note for this clonotype: Compared with germline, one end of the junction differs, possibly owing to a read error. CDR3 coding DNA: TGTGCCAGCAGCGCGCGGGGGGACAGAGATGCGCAGTATTTT. Its protein is CASSARGDRDAQYF. The chain employs TRBV7-9 and TRBJ2-3; weak D call: TRBD2 (8 bases). The CDR3 extends over 14 amino acids. The germline V gene has CDR1 SEHNR and CDR2 FQNEAQ (reference sequence).